The rows below give T cell receptor beta chains drawn from one sample of a study of preoperative IRX-2 immunotherapy in early breast cancer. The protocol was immunoSEQ multiplex PCR, while the TCRdb copy is restricted to in-frame clones and leaves out a portion. The table lists roughly 93,000 clones, roughly 90% of them singletons. The source was tumor tissue, collected after IRX-2 immunotherapy. These receptors were collected from a human donor with breast cancer. Each CDR3 is given with its conserved first and last residue. Each record gives: CDR3 DNA, CDR3 protein, clone size, D gene, V gene, J gene. A D gene is named only where the DNA matches it firmly. Rows give clone size only sometimes, using once, few, many, or a class for an expanded clone.

CDR3nt: TGTGCCAGCACGGGCTCTCAGGCAGGGGATCAGCCCCAGCATTTT
CDR3aa: CASTGSQAGDQPQHF
abundance: once
d_gene: -
v_gene: TRBV28
j_gene: TRBJ1-5

CDR3nt: TGCGCCAGCAGCTTGTTTCCGGGAGACACCGGGGAGCTGTTTTTT
CDR3aa: CASSLFPGDTGELFF
abundance: -
d_gene: -
v_gene: TRBV5-1
j_gene: TRBJ2-2

CDR3nt: TGTGCCAGCAGCCATTGGACTAGCGGAGATGAGCAGTTCTTC
CDR3aa: CASSHWTSGDEQFF
abundance: once
d_gene: TRBD2
v_gene: TRBV7-1
j_gene: TRBJ2-1

CDR3nt: TGTGCCAGCAGTACGAGACGGGGGCTGGGCAATCAGCCCCAGCATTTT
CDR3aa: CASSTRRGLGNQPQHF
abundance: once
d_gene: -
v_gene: TRBV6-8
j_gene: TRBJ1-5

CDR3nt: TGTGCCTGGAAAGGCGGGGGGCCTATTCCAGATACGCAGTATTTT
CDR3aa: CAWKGGGPIPDTQYF
abundance: -
d_gene: TRBD2
v_gene: TRBV30
j_gene: TRBJ2-3

CDR3nt: TGTGCCAGCAGCCAAGTCGACAGGGCCCCGGCTGGCTACACCTTC
CDR3aa: CASSQVDRAPAGYTF
abundance: -
d_gene: TRBD1
v_gene: TRBV6-8
j_gene: TRBJ1-2

CDR3nt: TGCAGCGCCCTCAGGAGCGGGAGTACGCCCTACAATGAGCAGTTCTTC
CDR3aa: CSALRSGSTPYNEQFF
abundance: medium-sized
d_gene: TRBD2
v_gene: TRBV29-1
j_gene: TRBJ2-1

CDR3nt: TGTGCCACTAGGAGAGGGGGCTCGCGAGAGACCCAGTACTTC
CDR3aa: CATRRGGSRETQYF
abundance: -
d_gene: TRBD1
v_gene: TRBV28
j_gene: TRBJ2-5

CDR3nt: TGTGCCAGCAACGGGGACACAGATACGCAGTATTTT
CDR3aa: CASNGDTDTQYF
abundance: -
d_gene: -
v_gene: TRBV28
j_gene: TRBJ2-3

CDR3nt: TGCGCCAGCAGCCAAGAAGCGGCACAGGGCAATCAGCCCCAGCATTTT
CDR3aa: CASSQEAAQGNQPQHF
abundance: once
d_gene: -
v_gene: TRBV4-1
j_gene: TRBJ1-5

CDR3nt: TGCGCCAGCAGCTTCGGCGGAGTCAAACAAGAGACCCAGTACTTC
CDR3aa: CASSFGGVKQETQYF
abundance: -
d_gene: -
v_gene: TRBV5-1
j_gene: TRBJ2-5

CDR3nt: TGCGCCAGCAGCCCCCCCGCCAAGCCTTTCTATGGCTACACCTTC
CDR3aa: CASSPPAKPFYGYTF
abundance: -
d_gene: -
v_gene: TRBV23-1
j_gene: TRBJ1-2

CDR3nt: TGTGCCAGCAGCTTGATCGGGACCCTTAGCCCTGATGAAAAACTGTTTTTT
CDR3aa: CASSLIGTLSPDEKLFF
abundance: -
d_gene: -
v_gene: TRBV11-3
j_gene: TRBJ1-4

CDR3nt: TGTGCCAGCAGCTCCGGGTTGAGCTCCTACAATGAGCAGTTCTTC
CDR3aa: CASSSGLSSYNEQFF
abundance: -
d_gene: -
v_gene: TRBV11-3
j_gene: TRBJ2-1

CDR3nt: TGTGCCAGCAGCCTCCAACTAGCGGGAGAAGAGACCCAGTACTTC
CDR3aa: CASSLQLAGEETQYF
abundance: -
d_gene: TRBD2
v_gene: TRBV7-8
j_gene: TRBJ2-5

CDR3nt: TGTGCCAGCAGATATCAGGGATATCAGCCCCAGCATTTT
CDR3aa: CASRYQGYQPQHF
abundance: once
d_gene: -
v_gene: TRBV13
j_gene: TRBJ1-5

CDR3nt: TGTGCCAGCAGTTGGAGACTCTCCTACAATGAGCAGTTCTTC
CDR3aa: CASSWRLSYNEQFF
abundance: -
d_gene: -
v_gene: TRBV28
j_gene: TRBJ2-1

CDR3nt: TGTGCCAGCAGTGGAGACAGGATCTCCTATGGCTACACCTTC
CDR3aa: CASSGDRISYGYTF
abundance: few
d_gene: -
v_gene: TRBV6-8
j_gene: TRBJ1-2

CDR3nt: TGTGCCTGGAGTGTAGAATCGGGCAAATCAGGGACTGAAGCTTTCTTT
CDR3aa: CAWSVESGKSGTEAFF
abundance: -
d_gene: -
v_gene: TRBV30
j_gene: TRBJ1-1

CDR3nt: TGTGCCAGCAGTTACTCGAAAACAGGGAGTGGGGCCAACGTCCTGACTTTC
CDR3aa: CASSYSKTGSGANVLTF
abundance: -
d_gene: -
v_gene: TRBV6-8
j_gene: TRBJ2-6

CDR3nt: TGCGCCAGCAGCTTAGCGCGAGCCAGGGGCTACACCTTC
CDR3aa: CASSLARARGYTF
abundance: -
d_gene: -
v_gene: TRBV23-1
j_gene: TRBJ1-2

CDR3nt: TGTGCCACCAGCAGACCTAGGTTCCTGGACAGGGGACCGCCCTGGTATGGCTACACCTTC
CDR3aa: CATSRPRFLDRGPPWYGYTF
abundance: -
d_gene: TRBD1
v_gene: TRBV15
j_gene: TRBJ1-2

CDR3nt: TGTGCCATCAGTGAGTCGTGGGGAAACTACAATGAGCAGTTCTTC
CDR3aa: CAISESWGNYNEQFF
abundance: -
d_gene: -
v_gene: TRBV10-3
j_gene: TRBJ2-1

CDR3nt: TGTGCCTGGAGCAACGAAGGGCGGAGAAACACTGAAGCTTTCTTT
CDR3aa: CAWSNEGRRNTEAFF
abundance: -
d_gene: -
v_gene: TRBV30
j_gene: TRBJ1-1

CDR3nt: TGTGCCAGCAGACAACCGGGACTAGTGGCGCAGCAGTACTTC
CDR3aa: CASRQPGLVAQQYF
abundance: -
d_gene: TRBD2
v_gene: TRBV6-8
j_gene: TRBJ2-7

CDR3nt: TGTGCCAGCTCACTCTATAGCGGGAGGCCCTACGAGCAGTACTTC
CDR3aa: CASSLYSGRPYEQYF
abundance: -
d_gene: TRBD2
v_gene: TRBV18
j_gene: TRBJ2-7

CDR3nt: TGTGCCAGCAGTTACGCGGGGGGAGAGACCCAGTACTTC
CDR3aa: CASSYAGGETQYF
abundance: -
d_gene: -
v_gene: TRBV22-1
j_gene: TRBJ2-5

CDR3nt: TGCAGCGTTGCCAGGATTCTCGGCTACGAGCAGTACTTC
CDR3aa: CSVARILGYEQYF
abundance: -
d_gene: -
v_gene: TRBV29-1
j_gene: TRBJ2-7

CDR3nt: TGTGCCAGCAGACTGGAGGGACAGATTAGCACAGATACGCAGTATTTT
CDR3aa: CASRLEGQISTDTQYF
abundance: -
d_gene: -
v_gene: TRBV7-4
j_gene: TRBJ2-3

CDR3nt: TGCGCCAGCAGCTTCTCAGGGGCGGAGAATACGCAGTATTTT
CDR3aa: CASSFSGAENTQYF
abundance: -
d_gene: -
v_gene: TRBV5-1
j_gene: TRBJ2-3

CDR3nt: TGTGCCAGTAGCGAGGGAGATCAGCCCCAGCATTTT
CDR3aa: CASSEGDQPQHF
abundance: -
d_gene: -
v_gene: TRBV19
j_gene: TRBJ1-5

CDR3nt: TGTGCCACCAGCAGAGATAGGGAGAGCTCTGGAAACACCATATATTTT
CDR3aa: CATSRDRESSGNTIYF
abundance: -
d_gene: -
v_gene: TRBV15
j_gene: TRBJ1-3

CDR3nt: TGTGCCTGGATGCCGGGGGAGAGATACGAGCAGTACTTC
CDR3aa: CAWMPGERYEQYF
abundance: -
d_gene: -
v_gene: TRBV30
j_gene: TRBJ2-7

CDR3nt: TGTGCCATCAGTGAGGAGATCCGGACAGGGGACACCGGGGAGCTGTTTTTT
CDR3aa: CAISEEIRTGDTGELFF
abundance: -
d_gene: TRBD1
v_gene: TRBV10-3
j_gene: TRBJ2-2

CDR3nt: TGTGCCAGTAGCCCGCGACAGGGTCCGTCCTACGAGCAGTACTTC
CDR3aa: CASSPRQGPSYEQYF
abundance: few
d_gene: TRBD1
v_gene: TRBV19
j_gene: TRBJ2-7

CDR3nt: TGTGCCAGCAGCAGAGGGGCCCAACTAGCCAAAAACATTCAGTACTTC
CDR3aa: CASSRGAQLAKNIQYF
abundance: once
d_gene: -
v_gene: TRBV7-5
j_gene: TRBJ2-4

CDR3nt: TGTGCTAGTGCCGCCGCCGCATACGCAGGCGCCGCGGACGCTTTCTTT
CDR3aa: CASAAAAYAGAADAFF
abundance: few
d_gene: -
v_gene: TRBV12-5
j_gene: TRBJ1-1

CDR3nt: TGTGCCAGCAGTGCTTGGGGGCTCAGCTACGAGCAGTACTTC
CDR3aa: CASSAWGLSYEQYF
abundance: -
d_gene: -
v_gene: TRBV6-8
j_gene: TRBJ2-7

CDR3nt: TGTGCCAGCAGGGGACCGAACACCGGGGAGCTGTTTTTT
CDR3aa: CASRGPNTGELFF
abundance: -
d_gene: -
v_gene: TRBV6-8
j_gene: TRBJ2-2

CDR3nt: TGTGCCTGGAAACAGGGGGCCGTAGGTGAAAAACTGTTTTTT
CDR3aa: CAWKQGAVGEKLFF
abundance: -
d_gene: TRBD1
v_gene: TRBV30
j_gene: TRBJ1-4

CDR3nt: TGTGCCTGGAGCTCCCTTTACAATGAGCAGTTCTTC
CDR3aa: CAWSSLYNEQFF
abundance: -
d_gene: -
v_gene: TRBV30
j_gene: TRBJ2-1

CDR3nt: TGTGCCAGCTCACCAAGGCTCCAGATCAACACTGAAGCTTTCTTT
CDR3aa: CASSPRLQINTEAFF
abundance: -
d_gene: -
v_gene: TRBV18
j_gene: TRBJ1-1

CDR3nt: TGTGCCAGCAGTCCCGGTCATTCCTACGAGCAGTACTTC
CDR3aa: CASSPGHSYEQYF
abundance: few
d_gene: -
v_gene: TRBV6-8
j_gene: TRBJ2-7

CDR3nt: TGCGCCAGCAGCTTGAAATCGGCTGAGAACACTGAAGCTTTCTTT
CDR3aa: CASSLKSAENTEAFF
abundance: once
d_gene: -
v_gene: TRBV5-1
j_gene: TRBJ1-1

CDR3nt: TGTGCCAGCAGGAAGACAGGGGCCAACACTGAAGCTTTCTTT
CDR3aa: CASRKTGANTEAFF
abundance: -
d_gene: TRBD1
v_gene: TRBV7-1
j_gene: TRBJ1-1

CDR3nt: TGTGCCAGTAGGGGGAACAGGGCAACTAATGAAAAACTGTTTTTT
CDR3aa: CASRGNRATNEKLFF
abundance: -
d_gene: -
v_gene: TRBV19
j_gene: TRBJ1-4

CDR3nt: TGTGCCAGCAGCTTAGATGGGCGGGACAGGGGTGTTAATGAGCAGTTCTTC
CDR3aa: CASSLDGRDRGVNEQFF
abundance: -
d_gene: TRBD1
v_gene: TRBV11-3
j_gene: TRBJ2-1

CDR3nt: TGTGCCTGGAGCGGGGGTTACGAGCAGTACTTC
CDR3aa: CAWSGGYEQYF
abundance: -
d_gene: -
v_gene: TRBV30
j_gene: TRBJ2-7

CDR3nt: TGTGCCAGCAGTTTATTCAACAGGGGCCTCTCCTATAATTCACCCCTCCACTTT
CDR3aa: CASSLFNRGLSYNSPLHF
abundance: -
d_gene: TRBD1
v_gene: TRBV28
j_gene: TRBJ1-6

CDR3nt: TGTGCCAGTGAAAGGGGCAGGCAAGATCAGCCCCAGCATTTT
CDR3aa: CASERGRQDQPQHF
abundance: -
d_gene: -
v_gene: TRBV19
j_gene: TRBJ1-5